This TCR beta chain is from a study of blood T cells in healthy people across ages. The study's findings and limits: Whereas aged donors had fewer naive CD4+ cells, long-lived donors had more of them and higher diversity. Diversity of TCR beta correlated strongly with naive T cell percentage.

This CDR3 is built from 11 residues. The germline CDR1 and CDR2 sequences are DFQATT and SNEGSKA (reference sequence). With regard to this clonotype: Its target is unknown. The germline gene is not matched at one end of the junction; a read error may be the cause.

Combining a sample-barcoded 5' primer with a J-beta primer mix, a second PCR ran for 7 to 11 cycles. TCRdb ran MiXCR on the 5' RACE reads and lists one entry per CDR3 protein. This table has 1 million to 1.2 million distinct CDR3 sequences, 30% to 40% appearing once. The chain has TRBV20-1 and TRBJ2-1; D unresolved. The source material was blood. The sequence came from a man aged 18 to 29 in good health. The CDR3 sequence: CSASGYDEQFF. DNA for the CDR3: TGCAGTGCTAGTGGCTACGATGAGCAGTTCTTC.